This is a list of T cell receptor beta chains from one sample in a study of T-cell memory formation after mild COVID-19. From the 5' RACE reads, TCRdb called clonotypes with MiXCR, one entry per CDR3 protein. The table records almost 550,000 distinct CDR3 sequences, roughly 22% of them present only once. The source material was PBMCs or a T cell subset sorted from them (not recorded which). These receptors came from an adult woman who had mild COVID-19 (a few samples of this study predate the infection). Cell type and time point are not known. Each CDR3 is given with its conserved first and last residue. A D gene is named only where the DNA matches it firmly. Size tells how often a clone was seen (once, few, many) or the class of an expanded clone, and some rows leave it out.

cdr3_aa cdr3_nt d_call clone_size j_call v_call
CASSLVLGGNTIYF TGTGCCAGCAGTCTTGTCCTAGGGGGAAACACCATATATTTT . few TRBJ1-3 TRBV12-3/TRBV12-4
CASSITGQGSFNYGYTF TGTGCCAGCAGCATCACGGGACAGGGGAGTTTTAACTATGGCTACACCTTC TRBD1 few TRBJ1-2 TRBV9
CASSGRAGETQYF TGTGCCAGCAGCGGGAGGGCCGGGGAGACCCAGTACTTC . . TRBJ2-5 TRBV9
CASNGQMLAKNIQYF TGCGCCAGCAATGGACAGATGCTAGCCAAAAACATTCAGTACTTC . few TRBJ2-4 TRBV10-1
CASSPPISHEQYF TGCGCCAGCAGCCCACCGATTTCCCACGAGCAGTACTTC . . TRBJ2-7 TRBV5-1
CASSATGGPEETQYF TGTGCCAGCAGTGCGACAGGGGGCCCCGAAGAGACCCAGTACTTC TRBD1 few TRBJ2-5 TRBV25-1
CASSEAGSGGTNEKLFF TGTGCCAGCAGTGAAGCGGGTAGTGGAGGGACTAATGAAAAACTGTTTTTT . . TRBJ1-4 TRBV2
CASSFGQVITEAFF TGTGCCAGCAGTTTCGGACAGGTGATCACTGAAGCTTTCTTT TRBD1 . TRBJ1-1 TRBV6-6
CSARDRTSGSRETQYF TGCAGTGCTAGAGATCGAACTAGCGGGAGTAGGGAGACCCAGTACTTC TRBD2 few TRBJ2-5 TRBV20-1
CASSQALSGQGVHEQYF TGCGCCAGCAGCCAAGCCCTCAGCGGACAGGGGGTGCACGAGCAGTACTTC TRBD1 . TRBJ2-7 TRBV4-3
CSVESGQANTGELFF TGCAGCGTTGAGTCAGGCCAAGCGAACACCGGGGAGCTGTTTTTT . few TRBJ2-2 TRBV29-1